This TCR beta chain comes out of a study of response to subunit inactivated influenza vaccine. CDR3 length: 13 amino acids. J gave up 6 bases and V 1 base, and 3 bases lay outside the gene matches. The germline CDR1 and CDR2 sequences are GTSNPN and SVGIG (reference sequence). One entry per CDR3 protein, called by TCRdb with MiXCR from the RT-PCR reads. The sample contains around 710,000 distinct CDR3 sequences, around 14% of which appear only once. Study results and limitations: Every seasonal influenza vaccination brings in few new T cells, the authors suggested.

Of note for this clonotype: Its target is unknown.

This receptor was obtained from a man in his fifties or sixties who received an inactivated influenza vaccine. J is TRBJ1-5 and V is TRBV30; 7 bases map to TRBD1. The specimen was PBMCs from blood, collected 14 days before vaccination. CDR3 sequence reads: CAWSAGGAQPQHF. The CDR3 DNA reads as TGTGCCTGGAGTGCAGGGGGTGCTCAGCCCCAGCATTTT.